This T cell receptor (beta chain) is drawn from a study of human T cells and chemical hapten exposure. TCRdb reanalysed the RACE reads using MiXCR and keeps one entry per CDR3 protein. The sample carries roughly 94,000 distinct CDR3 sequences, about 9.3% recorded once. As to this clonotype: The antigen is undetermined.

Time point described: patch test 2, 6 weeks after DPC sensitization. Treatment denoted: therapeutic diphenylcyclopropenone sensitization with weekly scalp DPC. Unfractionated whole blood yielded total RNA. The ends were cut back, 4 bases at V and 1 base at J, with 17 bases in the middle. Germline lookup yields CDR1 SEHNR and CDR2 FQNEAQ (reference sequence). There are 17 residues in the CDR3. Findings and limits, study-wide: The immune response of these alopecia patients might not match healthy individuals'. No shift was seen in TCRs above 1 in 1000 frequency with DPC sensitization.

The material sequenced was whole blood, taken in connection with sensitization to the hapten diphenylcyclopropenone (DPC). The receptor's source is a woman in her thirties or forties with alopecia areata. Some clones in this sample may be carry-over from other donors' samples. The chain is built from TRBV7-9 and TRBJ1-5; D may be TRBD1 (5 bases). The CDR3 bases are TGTGCCAGCAGCTCTGCGGGGGGAATAGGAAGCAATCAGCCCCAGCATTTT. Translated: CASSSAGGIGSNQPQHF.